A selection of T cell receptor beta chains follows, all from one sample in a study of blood T cells in healthy people across ages. A single record per CDR3 protein comes from TCRdb applying MiXCR to the 5' RACE reads. The sample holds approximately 2,000,000 distinct CDR3 sequences; around 40% are singletons and the top ten take roughly 23%. The source material was blood. These receptors all come from a human donor in good health. The CDR3 runs from the conserved cysteine through the conserved F or W. D genes are given only for firm matches. Not every row has a clone size; where given, it reads once, few, many or a size class.

v_gene	d_gene	j_gene	abundance	CDR3nt	CDR3aa
TRBV12-3/TRBV12-4	NA	TRBJ1-3	NA	TGTGCCAGCAGTTTGGGAATTCGACCGGGGCAACCTGGAAACACCATATATTTT	CASSLGIRPGQPGNTIYF
TRBV6-5	NA	TRBJ2-7	many	TGTGCCAGCAGAAGGGACTGGGACTCTGCCGAGCAGTACTTC	CASRRDWDSAEQYF
TRBV20-1	NA	TRBJ2-7	NA	TGCAGTGCTAGACAGGACGCCGACGAGCAGTACTTC	CSARQDADEQYF
TRBV7-2	NA	TRBJ2-3	few	TGCGCCATCCGTGACCGGGACACAACCACAGATACGCAGTATTTT	CAIRDRDTTTDTQYF
TRBV27	TRBD1	TRBJ1-5	NA	TGTGCAGTTGGGCGGGACAGGGGTCAGCCCCAGCATTTT	CAVGRDRGQPQHF
TRBV27	TRBD2	TRBJ2-1	NA	TGTGCCAGCAGTTTACCGGGACTAGATTGGTTCTTC	CASSLPGLDWFF
TRBV7-2	NA	TRBJ1-1	NA	TGTGCCAGCAGCCCCCAAGGGAATCGGTTGGATTCTGAAGCTTTCTTT	CASSPQGNRLDSEAFF
TRBV4-1	NA	TRBJ2-3	NA	TGCGCCAGCAGCCAAGGAAGGGCTTCCTATACGCAGTATTTT	CASSQGRASYTQYF
TRBV30	NA	TRBJ1-2	few	TGTGCCTGGAGTCACTCAGAGGATGGTTACACCTTC	CAWSHSEDGYTF
TRBV25-1	NA	TRBJ1-5	NA	TGTGCCAGCAGTGACGTGGGTGCTAGCAATCAGCCCCAGCATTTT	CASSDVGASNQPQHF